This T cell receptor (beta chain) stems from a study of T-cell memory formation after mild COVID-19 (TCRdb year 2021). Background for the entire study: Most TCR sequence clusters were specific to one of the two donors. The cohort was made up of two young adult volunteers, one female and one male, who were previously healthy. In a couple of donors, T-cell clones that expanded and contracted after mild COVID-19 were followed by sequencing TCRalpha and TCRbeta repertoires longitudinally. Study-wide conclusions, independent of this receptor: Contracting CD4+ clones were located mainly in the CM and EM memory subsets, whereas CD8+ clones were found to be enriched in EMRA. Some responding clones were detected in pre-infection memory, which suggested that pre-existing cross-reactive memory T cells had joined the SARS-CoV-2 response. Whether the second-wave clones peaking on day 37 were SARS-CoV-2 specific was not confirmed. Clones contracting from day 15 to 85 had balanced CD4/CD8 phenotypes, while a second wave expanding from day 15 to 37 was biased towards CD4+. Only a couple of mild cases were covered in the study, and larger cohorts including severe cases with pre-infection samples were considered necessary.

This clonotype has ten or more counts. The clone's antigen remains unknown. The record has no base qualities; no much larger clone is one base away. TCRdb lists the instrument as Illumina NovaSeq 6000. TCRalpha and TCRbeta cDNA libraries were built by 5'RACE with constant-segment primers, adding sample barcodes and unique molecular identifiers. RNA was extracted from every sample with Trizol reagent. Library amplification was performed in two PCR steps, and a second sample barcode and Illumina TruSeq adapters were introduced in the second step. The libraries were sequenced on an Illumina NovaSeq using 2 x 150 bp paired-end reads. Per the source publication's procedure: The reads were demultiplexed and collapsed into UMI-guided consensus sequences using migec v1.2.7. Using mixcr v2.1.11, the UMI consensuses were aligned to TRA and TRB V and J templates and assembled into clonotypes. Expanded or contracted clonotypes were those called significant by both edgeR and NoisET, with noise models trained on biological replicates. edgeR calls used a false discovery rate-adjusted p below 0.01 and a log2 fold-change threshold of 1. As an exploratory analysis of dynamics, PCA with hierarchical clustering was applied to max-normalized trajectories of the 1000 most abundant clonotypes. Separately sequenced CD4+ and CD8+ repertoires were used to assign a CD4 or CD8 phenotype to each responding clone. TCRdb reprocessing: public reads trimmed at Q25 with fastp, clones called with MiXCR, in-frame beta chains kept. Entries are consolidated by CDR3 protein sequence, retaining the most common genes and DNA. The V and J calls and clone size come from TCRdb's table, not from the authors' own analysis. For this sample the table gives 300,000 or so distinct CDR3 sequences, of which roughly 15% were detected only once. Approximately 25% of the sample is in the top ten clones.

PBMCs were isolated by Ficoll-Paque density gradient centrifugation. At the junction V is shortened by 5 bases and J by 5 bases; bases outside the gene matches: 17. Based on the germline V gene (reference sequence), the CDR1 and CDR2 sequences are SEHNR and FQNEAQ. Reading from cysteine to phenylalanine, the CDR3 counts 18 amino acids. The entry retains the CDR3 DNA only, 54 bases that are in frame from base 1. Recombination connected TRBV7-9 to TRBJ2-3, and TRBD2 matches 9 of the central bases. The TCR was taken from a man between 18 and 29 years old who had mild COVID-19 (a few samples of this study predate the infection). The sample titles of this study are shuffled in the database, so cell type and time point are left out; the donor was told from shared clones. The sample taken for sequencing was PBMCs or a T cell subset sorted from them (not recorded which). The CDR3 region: CASSPKGSGGAGGDTQYF. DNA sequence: TGTGCCAGCAGCCCCAAGGGTAGCGGGGGCGCCGGGGGAGATACGCAGTATTTT.